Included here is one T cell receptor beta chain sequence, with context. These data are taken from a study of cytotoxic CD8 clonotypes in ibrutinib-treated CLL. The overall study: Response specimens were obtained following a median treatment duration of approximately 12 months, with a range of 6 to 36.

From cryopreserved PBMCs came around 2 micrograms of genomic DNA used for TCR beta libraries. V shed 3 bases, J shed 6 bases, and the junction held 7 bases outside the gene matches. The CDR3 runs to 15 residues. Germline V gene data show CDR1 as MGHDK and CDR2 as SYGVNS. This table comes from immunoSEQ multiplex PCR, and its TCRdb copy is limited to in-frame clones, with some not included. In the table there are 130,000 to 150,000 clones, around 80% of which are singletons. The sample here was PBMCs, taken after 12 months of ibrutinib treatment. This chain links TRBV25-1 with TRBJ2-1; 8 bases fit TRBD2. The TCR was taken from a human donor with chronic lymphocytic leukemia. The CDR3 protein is CASSDFSGIGNEQFF. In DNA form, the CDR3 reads TGTGCCAGCAGTGACTTTAGCGGGATTGGCAATGAGCAGTTCTTC.